The 32 T cell receptor beta chains below all came from one sample that was sequenced in a study of cytomegalovirus exposure and HLA in healthy donors. PCR employed 60 Vbeta and 13 Jbeta primers. Some clones are missing from TCRdb's copy, which holds only in-frame ones; the method was immunoSEQ multiplex PCR. Of about 99,000 clones listed, 75% to 80% are singletons. Sequenced sample: PBMCs. These receptors all stem from a man in his fifties or sixties in good health and CMV-seropositive.

The chain couples TRBV14 to TRBJ2-3; 8 bases align to TRBD1. The CDR3 extends over 17 amino acids. V dropped 0 bases and J dropped 2; count of bases not matched to a gene: 7. Looked up from germline, CDR1 is SGHDN and CDR2 is FVKESK. CDR3 sequence (DNA): TGTGCCAGCAGCCAAGACTGGCAGGGGGCATTCACAGATACGCAGTATTTT. Translation gives CASSQDWQGAFTDTQYF.

The CDR3 region is CAISEAGGSYEQYF. CDR3 DNA: TGTGCCATCAGTGAGGCAGGGGGGAGCTACGAGCAGTACTTC. The rearrangement uses TRBV10-3 and TRBJ2-7; a weak D match, TRBD1 (7 bases). The germline CDR1 and CDR2 sequences are ENHRY and SYGVKD. CDR3 length equals 14 residues. V lost 2 bases and J 3 bases, leaving 11 bases between the germline ends.

This clone is a singleton in its sample. The rearrangement uses TRBV19 and TRBJ2-4; unclear D gene. This CDR3 is built from 14 residues. V was shortened by 6 bases and J by 1 base, with 10 bases between the two germline ends. In germline, CDR1 is LNHDA, CDR2 SQIVND (reference sequence). The CDR3 sequence: CASSFPAAKNIQYF. Written as DNA, the CDR3 is TGTGCCAGTAGCTTCCCTGCGGCCAAAAACATTCAGTACTTC.

The gene calls are TRBV9 and TRBJ2-1, with D maybe TRBD1 (6 bases). From germline, CDR1 is SGDLS and CDR2 YYNGEE. The V end lost 4 bases, the J end lost 2 bases, and 13 bases lay between the germline ends. This CDR3 has 15 residues. This CDR3 reads CASSSRGQAYNEQFF. The CDR3 DNA sequence: TGTGCCAGCAGCTCCCGGGGACAAGCCTACAATGAGCAGTTCTTC.

The rearrangement uses TRBV14 and TRBJ2-1; 9 bases align to TRBD2. The germline CDR1 and CDR2 sequences are SGHDN and FVKESK. The CDR3 has 16 residues. Trimming cost V 2 bases and J 2 bases; bases outside gene matches: 4. The CDR3 DNA reads as TGTGCCAGCAGCCAAAGCGGGGGGTCGACCTACAATGAGCAGTTCTTC. Encoded protein: CASSQSGGSTYNEQFF.

The chain has TRBV6-1 and TRBJ1-2; maybe TRBD1 (6 bases). The germline V and J ends were trimmed by 5 bases and 4 bases, with 14 bases remaining between them. The CDR3 is 14 amino acids. The germline V gene encodes CDR1 MNHNS and CDR2 SASEGT. DNA of the CDR3: TGTGCCAGCAGTTTCCTTGGGGGGGCCTATGGCTACACCTTC. Amino acids: CASSFLGGAYGYTF.

This clone has only a few counts. This sequence joins TRBV7-8 and TRBJ1-1, with D possibly matching TRBD1 (6 bases). Germline-derived CDR1 and CDR2 are SGHVS and FQNEAQ. This CDR3 contains 13 residues. Trimming removed 7 bases at V and 7 bases at J, with 16 bases between. This chain's CDR3 is CASTLGGAGEAFF. The CDR3 DNA reads TGTGCCAGCACCCTGGGGGGGGCCGGTGAAGCTTTCTTT.

The rearrangement joins TRBV7-9 to TRBJ1-6; possibly TRBD1 for D (6 bases). The germline gives CDR1 SEHNR, CDR2 FQNEAQ (reference sequence). V lost 0 bases and J 7 bases, leaving 10 bases between the germline ends. This CDR3 region has 15 residues. CDR3 nucleotides: TGTGCCAGCAGCTTAGCGGCGGGGGGCAATTCACCCCTCCACTTT. It yields the protein CASSLAAGGNSPLHF.

This chain uses TRBV29-1 with TRBJ1-1; D is ambiguous. The ends were cut back, 3 bases at V and 2 bases at J, with 10 bases in the middle. The CDR3 totals 13 residues. CDR1 SQVTM and CDR2 ANQGSEA come from the germline V gene. The DNA of the CDR3 is TGCAGCGTTGAGACACAGACAAACACTGAAGCTTTCTTT. It codes for CSVETQTNTEAFF.

This clone was picked up a small number of times. The CDR3 spells CASTFAGFYGYTF. CDR3 DNA sequence: TGTGCCAGCACCTTTGCAGGGTTTTATGGCTACACCTTC. The chain employs TRBV28 and TRBJ1-2, with D perhaps matching TRBD1 (5 bases). The germline V and J ends were trimmed by 7 bases and 5 bases, with 14 bases remaining between them. The CDR3 loop spans 13 amino acids. CDR1 is MDHEN, CDR2 SYDVKM, per germline.

The V call is TRBV7-2, the J call TRBJ2-3; 7 nucleotides line up with TRBD1. The CDR3 is 16 amino acids. Germline V gives CDR1 SGHTA, CDR2 FQGNSA. Trimming cost V 1 base and J 1 base; bases outside gene matches: 5. The CDR3 loop reads CASSLETGYGTDTQYF. In nucleotides, the CDR3 is TGTGCCAGCAGCTTAGAGACAGGGTATGGCACAGATACGCAGTATTTT.

The V and J genes are TRBV19 and TRBJ2-6, with 7 positions matching TRBD1. Germline V CDR1 and CDR2: LNHDA, SQIVND (reference sequence). This CDR3 has 18 residues. The V gene end was trimmed by 8 bases and the J gene end by 0 bases; junction bases not matched to a gene: 13. The CDR3 is CASFDPGQPYSGANVLTF. CDR3 nucleotide sequence: TGTGCCAGTTTTGATCCGGGACAGCCCTACTCTGGGGCCAACGTCCTGACTTTC.

The chain has TRBV2 and TRBJ1-5; D perhaps matches TRBD1 (6 bases). The V and J ends lost 6 bases and 0 bases respectively, with 9 bases between them. The length of the CDR3 is 14 residues. Germline CDR1 is SNHLY and CDR2 is FYNNEI. The CDR3 DNA is TGTGCCAGCAGGGACAGTTATAGCAATCAGCCCCAGCATTTT. This gives the protein CASRDSYSNQPQHF.

The CDR3 DNA is TGTGCCAGCAAACGGGGGGGCTCAGATACGCAGTATTTT. It codes for CASKRGGSDTQYF. The chain carries TRBV6-6 and TRBJ2-3, with 8 positions matching TRBD2. From germline, CDR1 is MNHNY and CDR2 SVGAGI (reference sequence). The V and J ends lost 7 bases and 4 bases, in that order; junction bases with no gene match: 4. The CDR3 is made up of 13 amino acids.

The gene calls are TRBV18 and TRBJ1-1, with D tentatively TRBD1 (5 bases). CDR1 is KGHSH, CDR2 LQKENI, per germline. The CDR3 runs to 13 residues. V was trimmed by 2 bases and J by 4 bases, leaving 8 bases between them. The CDR3 sequence is CASSPGQGTEAFF. The CDR3 DNA sequence: TGTGCCAGCTCACCAGGTCAGGGCACTGAAGCTTTCTTT.

V usage is TRBV5-1 and J usage is TRBJ1-4; possibly TRBD1 for D (5 bases). V lost 3 bases, J lost 0 bases, and 9 bases lay in between. Germline V gene lookup returns CDR1 SGHRS and CDR2 YFSETQ. This CDR3 comprises 15 residues. CDR3 in amino acids: CASSWQGATNEKLFF. The CDR3 DNA is TGCGCCAGCAGCTGGCAGGGCGCAACTAATGAAAAACTGTTTTTT.

The chain employs TRBV29-1 and TRBJ2-2, with TRBD1 identical over 11 bases. V lost 7 bases to trimming and J lost 3 bases; unmatched junction nucleotides: 4. Germline V lookup: CDR1 SQVTM, CDR2 ANQGSEA. The CDR3 is made up of 14 amino acids. CDR3 nucleotide sequence: TGCAGCGCCCCGGGACAGGGGGACACCGGGGAGCTGTTTTTT. It specifies CSAPGQGDTGELFF.

The chain is built from TRBV9 and TRBJ2-1, with TRBD2 as a possible D gene (5 bases). Germline CDR1 SGDLS, CDR2 YYNGEE. V was cut by 0 bases and J by 7 bases, with 17 bases left in between. There are 16 residues in the CDR3. CDR3 nucleotide sequence: TGTGCCAGCAGCGTAGGGCCCAGCGGCTCTACGAATGAGCAGTTCTTC. As protein: CASSVGPSGSTNEQFF.

The chain couples TRBV28 to TRBJ1-2, with TRBD1 as a possible D gene (6 bases). Germline V gene sequence: CDR1 MDHEN, CDR2 SYDVKM. The CDR3 has 14 residues. The V gene lost 3 bases and the J gene lost 13 bases, with 21 bases spanning the gap. The CDR3 sequence is CASSFTGPRGTVTF. In nucleotides, the CDR3 is TGTGCCAGCAGTTTTACCGGGCCCAGGGGAACGGTCACCTTC.

This clone was recorded a few times. V is TRBV4-2 and J is TRBJ2-3; D is unresolved. In germline, CDR1 is LGHNA, CDR2 YNFKEQ. V lost 3 bases and J 4 bases, leaving 8 bases between the germline ends. The CDR3 is made up of 13 amino acids. The CDR3: CASSHSVPDTQYF. The CDR3 coding sequence is TGTGCCAGCAGCCATTCAGTCCCAGATACGCAGTATTTT.

The chain couples TRBV6-1 to TRBJ1-5; possible D gene TRBD1, 5 bases. The length of the CDR3 is 13 residues. Per the germline V gene, CDR1 is MNHNS and CDR2 is SASEGT. V lost 8 bases to trimming and J lost 5 bases, with 13 bases between them. The CDR3 DNA follows: TGTGCCAGCCCGGGAGGGGTCGATCAGCCCCAGCATTTT. Translated, it gives CASPGGVDQPQHF.

The chain has TRBV10-3 and TRBJ2-7; 7 bases are a match to TRBD1. The ends lost 3 bases at V and 2 bases at J; junction bases unmatched: 10. The CDR3 is 16 amino acids. Germline values: CDR1 ENHRY, CDR2 SYGVKD. This CDR3 is CAISDSVRQGPYEQYF. The DNA for the CDR3 is TGTGCCATCAGTGATTCCGTCCGACAGGGACCCTACGAGCAGTACTTC.

This chain uses TRBV25-1 with TRBJ1-5, with TRBD1 matching over 10 bases. V lost 6 bases and J lost 0; bases outside the gene matches: 2. Germline CDR1 MGHDK, CDR2 SYGVNS. The CDR3 totals 15 residues. The CDR3 spells CASRGTGDSNQPQHF. CDR3 nucleotide sequence: TGTGCCAGCAGGGGGACAGGGGATAGCAATCAGCCCCAGCATTTT. The full variable domain, rest sourced from reference TRBV25-1 and TRBJ1-5, is EADIYQTPRYLVIGTGKKITLECSQTMGHDKMYWYQQDPGMELHLIHYSYGVNSTEKGDLSSESTVSRIRTEHFPLTLESARPSHTSQYLCASRGTGDSNQPQHFGDGTRLSIL.

The chain employs TRBV29-1 and TRBJ1-1, with D perhaps TRBD1 (5 bases). The germline V gene has CDR1 SQVTM and CDR2 ANQGSEA. CDR3 size: 14 residues. Between the trimmed V and J ends, which lost 3 bases and 1 base, there was a span of 12 bases. The CDR3 here is CSVENQGRNTEAFF. Here the CDR3 DNA reads TGCAGCGTTGAGAATCAGGGAAGGAACACTGAAGCTTTCTTT.

The rearrangement uses TRBV7-9 and TRBJ2-3; possible D gene TRBD1, 6 bases. This CDR3 has 14 residues. Germline values: CDR1 SEHNR, CDR2 FQNEAQ (reference sequence). V was pared by 1 base and J by 3 bases, with 8 bases between. In DNA form, the CDR3 reads TGTGCCAGCAGCTTAGACAGGGAAACAGATACGCAGTATTTT. This encodes CASSLDRETDTQYF.

This clone has more than one count but fewer than ten. The J gene is TRBJ2-3, the V gene TRBV2; D unresolved. Looked up from germline, CDR1 is SNHLY and CDR2 is FYNNEI. This CDR3 has 13 residues. V lost 5 bases, J lost 2 bases, and 8 bases lay in between. The CDR3 protein is CASSPPFTDTQYF. CDR3 DNA: TGTGCCAGCAGTCCCCCGTTCACAGATACGCAGTATTTT. Variable domain in full (rest from reference TRBV2 and TRBJ2-3): EPEVTQTPSHQVTQMGQEVILRCVPISNHLYFYWYRQILGQKVEFLVSFYNNEISEKSEIFDDQFSVERPDGSNFTLKIRSTKLEDSAMYFCASSPPFTDTQYFGPGTRLTVL.

This clone is a singleton in its sample. The rearrangement joins TRBV19 to TRBJ1-3; D is undetermined. Trimming removed 4 bases from V and 0 bases from J, with 7 bases in between. CDR3 length equals 14 residues. Germline values: CDR1 LNHDA, CDR2 SQIVND (reference sequence). The CDR3 sequence: CASSSGSSGNTIYF. CDR3 sequence (DNA): TGTGCCAGTAGTAGCGGGAGCTCTGGAAACACCATATATTTT. Together with reference TRBV19 and TRBJ1-3, the CDR3 gives the full variable domain: DGGITQSPKYLFRKEGQNVTLSCEQNLNHDAMYWYRQDPGQGLRLIYYSQIVNDFQKGDIAEGYSVSREKKESFPLTVTSAQKNPTAFYLCASSSGSSGNTIYFGEGSWLTVV.

The chain links TRBV28 to TRBJ1-5; D is possibly TRBD1 (6 bases). Trimming removed 7 bases at V and 6 bases at J, with 10 bases between. The germline CDR1 and CDR2 sequences are MDHEN and SYDVKM. The CDR3 runs to 12 residues. CDR3 amino acids: CASTGGRQPQHF. The CDR3 DNA is TGTGCCAGCACCGGGGGGCGTCAGCCCCAGCATTTT.

The rearrangement uses TRBV5-6 and TRBJ2-7; D is perhaps TRBD2 (6 bases). Germline CDR1 reads SGHDT; CDR2 reads YYEEEE. V lost 2 bases and J lost 2, with 8 bases in between. The CDR3 sequence is 13 residues long. CDR3 residues: CASSFRETYEQYF. In nucleotides, the CDR3 is TGTGCCAGCAGCTTCCGGGAGACCTACGAGCAGTACTTC.

The chain links TRBV28 to TRBJ2-5, with 8 nucleotides matching TRBD1. V trimming: 2 bases; J trimming: 5 bases; junction bases outside the gene matches: 1. Germline V gene lookup returns CDR1 MDHEN and CDR2 SYDVKM. This CDR3 is 13 amino acids long. The CDR3 loop reads CASSLNRGETQYF. In DNA form, the CDR3 reads TGTGCCAGCAGTTTAAACAGGGGGGAGACCCAGTACTTC.

This chain links TRBV5-1 with TRBJ2-5, with D tentatively TRBD1 (6 bases). This CDR3 contains 13 residues. CDR1 and CDR2 from the germline V gene are SGHRS and YFSETQ. Trimming removed 2 bases from V and 5 bases from J, with 10 bases in between. The CDR3 loop is CASSFSGDETQYF. CDR3 nucleotides: TGCGCCAGCAGCTTTTCAGGGGACGAGACCCAGTACTTC.

The V gene is TRBV9, the J gene TRBJ2-3, with 10 bases that match TRBD2. With V trimmed by 7 bases and J by 1 base, 6 bases remained unmatched. The CDR3 consists of 15 residues. CDR1 is SGDLS and CDR2 is YYNGEE in the germline V gene. CDR3 nucleotides: TGTGCCAGCGGGCGCACTAGCGGGGGCACAGATACGCAGTATTTT. It is translated as CASGRTSGGTDTQYF.